A selection of T cell receptor beta chains follows, all from one sample in a study of T-cell reconstitution after alpha-beta-depleted transplantation in children. One entry per CDR3 protein, called by TCRdb with MiXCR from the PCR reads. The table includes almost 600,000 distinct CDR3 sequences, 25% to 30% detected once. The sample was PBMCs, taken before TCRalphabeta/CD19-depleted stem cell transplant. These receptor sequences come from a boy under two years old with Wiskott-Aldrich syndrome, due to receive a stem cell transplant. Each CDR3 is given without its conserved first and last residue.

V	J	CDR3
TRBV3-1	TRBJ2-7	ASSQGSDSSYEQY
TRBV9	TRBJ2-1	ASSGWDNEQF
TRBV19	TRBJ2-5	ASKGLEETQY
TRBV12-3/TRBV12-4	TRBJ2-4	ASSFPGLLAKNIQY
TRBV3-1	TRBJ2-7	ASSQDSGYGEQY
TRBV3-1	TRBJ2-2	ASSLEGGSTGELF
TRBV20-1	TRBJ1-4	SAQTTPEKLF
TRBV24-1	TRBJ1-2	ATSKGPLDYGYT
TRBV27	TRBJ2-7	ASRGLERGEQY
TRBV5-1	TRBJ1-2	ASSLIPDTYGYT